Here is one T cell receptor beta chain with its context. Its antigen remains undetermined. Per-base qualities were not stored, and no clone one base away is much larger. The CDR3 contains 16 residues, cysteine and phenylalanine counted. The DNA shown is the 48-base CDR3, in frame from base 1. The CDR1 and CDR2 encoded by the germline V gene are LGHNA and YSLEER. The germline ends are 17 bases apart after V is trimmed by 4 bases and J by 2 bases. PBMCs were isolated by Ficoll-Paque density gradient centrifugation. Sequencer: Illumina NovaSeq 6000. TCRalpha and TCRbeta cDNA libraries were constructed by 5'RACE with constant-segment primers, with sample barcodes and unique molecular identifiers being introduced. Trizol reagent was used to extract RNA from every sample. Library amplification was performed in two PCR steps, and a second sample barcode and Illumina TruSeq adapters were introduced in the second step. Sequencing of the libraries was done on an Illumina NovaSeq, producing 2 x 150 bp paired-end reads. Processing in the source paper ran as follows. The reads were demultiplexed and collapsed into UMI-guided consensus sequences using migec v1.2.7. Using mixcr v2.1.11, the UMI consensuses were aligned to TRA and TRB V and J templates and assembled into clonotypes. Expanded or contracted clonotypes were those called significant by both edgeR and NoisET, with noise models trained on biological replicates. For edgeR calls, the thresholds were a false discovery rate-adjusted p below 0.01 and a log2 fold-change of 1. PCA with hierarchical clustering of max-normalized trajectories of the 1000 most abundant clonotypes was used as exploratory dynamics analysis. Separately sequenced CD4+ and CD8+ repertoires were used to assign a CD4 or CD8 phenotype to each responding clone. TCRdb reran the public reads through fastp at Q25 and MiXCR, keeping productive beta chains. Rows matching on CDR3 protein sequence are summarized as one entry with the most common DNA and genes. The V and J calls reflect TCRdb's pipeline rather than the authors' work. The table for this sample lists roughly 350,000 distinct CDR3 sequences; approximately 13% of them were counted only once. In total, the top ten clones hold 22% of the sample.

This specimen belongs to a study of T-cell memory formation after mild COVID-19 (dated by TCRdb to about 2021). With regard to the full study: Most TCR sequence clusters were specific to one of the two donors. Two young, previously healthy adult volunteers made up the cohort, one male and one female. T-cell clones expanding and contracting after mild COVID-19 in two donors were tracked by longitudinal TCRalpha and TCRbeta repertoire sequencing. General findings and caveats noted by the study authors: The study included only a couple of mild cases, and larger cohorts that include severe cases with pre-infection samples were judged to be necessary. Some responding clones were found in pre-infection memory, which suggests that pre-existing cross-reactive memory T cells took part in the SARS-CoV-2 response. Clones that contracted from day 15 to 85 showed balanced CD4/CD8 phenotypes, whereas a second wave of clones that expanded from day 15 to 37 leaned towards CD4+. SARS-CoV-2 specificity of the second-wave clones peaking on day 37 was not confirmed. Contracting CD4+ clones appeared mostly in the CM and EM memory subsets, whereas CD8+ clones were enriched in EMRA.

The clonotype was recovered from a man between 18 and 29 years old who had mild COVID-19 (a few samples of this study predate the infection). The sample titles of this study are shuffled in the database, so cell type and time point are left out; the donor was told from shared clones. The sequence links TRBV4-3 to TRBJ2-5, with TRBD1 perhaps the D gene, on 5 matching bases. Sequences were obtained from PBMCs or a T cell subset sorted from them (not recorded which). The CDR3 sequence is CASSPRPDTGQETQYF. The nucleotide sequence reads TGCGCCAGCAGCCCCCGCCCGGACACAGGACAAGAGACCCAGTACTTC.